A selection of T cell receptor beta chains follows, all from one sample in a study of blood T cell repertoires in COVID-19. TCRdb's table, derived via immunoSEQ multiplex PCR, lists solely in-frame clones and lacks some. The sample lists around 200,000 clones, around 86% occurring once. The sequencing input was peripheral blood. Source of these receptors: a man in his forties or fifties with active or convalescent COVID-19. Both conserved end residues are part of each CDR3. D genes are given only for firm matches. Not all rows give a size; the values are once, few, many and, for expanded clones, a class.

j_call: TRBJ2-1
d_call: TRBD1
v_call: TRBV11-2
clone_size: once
cdr3_nt: TGTGCCAGCAGATTCTCAATCGACAGGGAGTACAATGAGCAGTTCTTC
cdr3_aa: CASRFSIDREYNEQFF

j_call: TRBJ1-2
d_call: TRBD1
v_call: TRBV18
clone_size: NA
cdr3_nt: TGTGCCAGCTCACCATCTACCGGGGACAGAGATGGCTACACCTTC
cdr3_aa: CASSPSTGDRDGYTF

j_call: TRBJ1-1
d_call: NA
v_call: TRBV6-2/TRBV6-3
clone_size: NA
cdr3_nt: TGTGCCAGCAGTTACTCGGTAGTCACTGAAGCTTTCTTT
cdr3_aa: CASSYSVVTEAFF

j_call: TRBJ1-6
d_call: NA
v_call: TRBV29-1
clone_size: NA
cdr3_nt: TGCAGCGTTGAGGGGGCTGGGGATAATTCACCCCTCCACTTT
cdr3_aa: CSVEGAGDNSPLHF

j_call: TRBJ2-5
d_call: NA
v_call: TRBV7-2
clone_size: NA
cdr3_nt: TGTGCCAGCAGCCCAGCACAGGGTTCGTACCAAGAGACCCAGTACTTC
cdr3_aa: CASSPAQGSYQETQYF

j_call: TRBJ1-1
d_call: TRBD1
v_call: TRBV28
clone_size: NA
cdr3_nt: TGTGCCAGCAGTTTATGGGGGGCAGGGGGGAAGAACACTGAAGCTTTCTTT
cdr3_aa: CASSLWGAGGKNTEAFF

j_call: TRBJ1-2
d_call: NA
v_call: TRBV14
clone_size: NA
cdr3_nt: TGTGCCAGCAGCCACGACCCCTCGGGGGGCTACACCTTC
cdr3_aa: CASSHDPSGGYTF

j_call: TRBJ2-3
d_call: TRBD2
v_call: TRBV24-1
clone_size: once
cdr3_nt: TGTGCCACCAGTGACGCCGGGACTAGCGGCTTAGATACGCAGTATTTT
cdr3_aa: CATSDAGTSGLDTQYF

j_call: TRBJ2-7
d_call: NA
v_call: TRBV9
clone_size: NA
cdr3_nt: TGTGCCAGCAGCGTAGTAGGGACTTCCCTGGACGAGCAGTACTTC
cdr3_aa: CASSVVGTSLDEQYF

j_call: TRBJ1-2
d_call: NA
v_call: TRBV6-6
clone_size: NA
cdr3_nt: TGTGCCAGCAGTTACCAAGGGCAGGGAGGTATCGGCTACACCTTC
cdr3_aa: CASSYQGQGGIGYTF

j_call: TRBJ1-1
d_call: NA
v_call: TRBV5-4
clone_size: NA
cdr3_nt: TGTGCCGCCTCGGGGGGGGACACTGAAGCTTTCTTT
cdr3_aa: CAASGGDTEAFF

j_call: TRBJ2-5
d_call: NA
v_call: TRBV15
clone_size: NA
cdr3_nt: TGTGCCACCAGCAGCCTGGGGCGGGGCTACCAAGAGACCCAGTACTTC
cdr3_aa: CATSSLGRGYQETQYF

j_call: TRBJ1-2
d_call: NA
v_call: TRBV11-1
clone_size: NA
cdr3_nt: TGTGCCAGCAGCTCCGGTTACTATGGCTACACCTTC
cdr3_aa: CASSSGYYGYTF

j_call: TRBJ1-4
d_call: NA
v_call: TRBV12-5
clone_size: few
cdr3_nt: TGTGCTAGTGGTTTGGGACTGATAAATGAAAAACTGTTTTTT
cdr3_aa: CASGLGLINEKLFF

j_call: TRBJ1-5
d_call: NA
v_call: TRBV6-2/TRBV6-3
clone_size: NA
cdr3_nt: TGTGCCAGCAGTACAAGTAACGACAGCATCAATCAGCCCCAGCATTTT
cdr3_aa: CASSTSNDSINQPQHF

j_call: TRBJ1-1
d_call: NA
v_call: TRBV10-1
clone_size: NA
cdr3_nt: TGCGCCAGCGGCCAGCAGGGTTTTGCTTTCTTT
cdr3_aa: CASGQQGFAFF

j_call: TRBJ2-3
d_call: NA
v_call: TRBV7-8
clone_size: NA
cdr3_nt: TGTGCCAGCAGCTTAGGAGGAGGTTCAGATACGCAGTATTTT
cdr3_aa: CASSLGGGSDTQYF

j_call: TRBJ1-5
d_call: NA
v_call: TRBV2
clone_size: NA
cdr3_nt: TGTGCCAGCAGAGGACAGCGCGATCAGCCCCAGCATTTT
cdr3_aa: CASRGQRDQPQHF

j_call: TRBJ2-7
d_call: NA
v_call: TRBV21-1
clone_size: NA
cdr3_nt: TGTGCCAGCAGCAAAGGGGACAGGGGAAAACCTCAGACCTACGAGCAGTACTTC
cdr3_aa: CASSKGDRGKPQTYEQYF

j_call: TRBJ2-7
d_call: TRBD1
v_call: TRBV28
clone_size: few
cdr3_nt: TGTGCCAGCAGCCCAGGGGGTACCTACGAGCAGTACTTC
cdr3_aa: CASSPGGTYEQYF

j_call: TRBJ1-2
d_call: NA
v_call: TRBV19
clone_size: NA
cdr3_nt: TGTGCCAGTAGTATATACCTCTTGGAGGATGACTATGGCTACACCTTC
cdr3_aa: CASSIYLLEDDYGYTF

j_call: TRBJ1-1
d_call: NA
v_call: TRBV6-1
clone_size: NA
cdr3_nt: TGTGCCAGCAGTGACGGGACTTCAAACACTGAAGCTTTCTTT
cdr3_aa: CASSDGTSNTEAFF

j_call: TRBJ2-4
d_call: TRBD1
v_call: TRBV11-1
clone_size: NA
cdr3_nt: TGTGCCAGCAGCATAGCGACAGGGGGAGCTGACATTCAGTACTTC
cdr3_aa: CASSIATGGADIQYF

j_call: TRBJ1-2
d_call: TRBD1
v_call: TRBV30
clone_size: NA
cdr3_nt: TGTGCCTGGAGCCCTTTGGACAGGGGGGGCTACACCTTC
cdr3_aa: CAWSPLDRGGYTF

j_call: TRBJ1-2
d_call: NA
v_call: TRBV29-1
clone_size: NA
cdr3_nt: TGCAGCGTTGAGTCGGGTTTAGAGCGTGGCTACACCTTC
cdr3_aa: CSVESGLERGYTF

j_call: TRBJ2-3
d_call: TRBD2
v_call: TRBV12-5
clone_size: NA
cdr3_nt: TGTGCTAGTGCGGTAGCGGGGCACACAGATACGCAGTATTTT
cdr3_aa: CASAVAGHTDTQYF

j_call: TRBJ1-5
d_call: NA
v_call: TRBV24-1
clone_size: NA
cdr3_nt: TGTGCCACCAGTGCCAACGGGGGGGGGCAGCCCCAGCATTTT
cdr3_aa: CATSANGGGQPQHF